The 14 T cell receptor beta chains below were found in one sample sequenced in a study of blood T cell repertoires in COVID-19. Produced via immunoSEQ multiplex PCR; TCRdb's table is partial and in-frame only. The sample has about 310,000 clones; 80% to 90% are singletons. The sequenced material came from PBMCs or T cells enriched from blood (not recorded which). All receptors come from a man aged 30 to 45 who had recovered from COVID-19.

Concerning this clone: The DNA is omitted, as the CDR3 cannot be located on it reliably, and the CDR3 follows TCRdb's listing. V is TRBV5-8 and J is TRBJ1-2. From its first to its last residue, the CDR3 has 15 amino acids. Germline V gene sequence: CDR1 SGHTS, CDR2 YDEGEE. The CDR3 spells CASSFGPGNDYGYTF.

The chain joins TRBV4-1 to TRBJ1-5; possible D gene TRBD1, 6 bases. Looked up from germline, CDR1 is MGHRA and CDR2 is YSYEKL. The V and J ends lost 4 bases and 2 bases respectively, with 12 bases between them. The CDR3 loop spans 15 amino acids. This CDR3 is CASSRGGLGNQPQHF. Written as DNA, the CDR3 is TGCGCCAGCAGCCGAGGGGGATTGGGCAATCAGCCCCAGCATTTT.

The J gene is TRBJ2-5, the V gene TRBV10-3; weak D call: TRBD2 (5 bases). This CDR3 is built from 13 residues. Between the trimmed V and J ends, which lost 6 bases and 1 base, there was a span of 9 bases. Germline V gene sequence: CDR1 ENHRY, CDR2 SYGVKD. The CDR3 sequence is CAISGDSQETQYF. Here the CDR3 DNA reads TGTGCCATCAGCGGGGATTCCCAAGAGACCCAGTACTTC.

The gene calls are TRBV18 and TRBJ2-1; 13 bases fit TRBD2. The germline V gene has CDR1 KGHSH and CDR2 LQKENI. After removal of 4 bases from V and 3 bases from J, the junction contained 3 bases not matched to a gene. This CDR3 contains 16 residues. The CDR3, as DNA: TGTGCCAGCTCACTACGGACTAGCGGGGGCTACAATGAGCAGTTCTTC. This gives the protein CASSLRTSGGYNEQFF.

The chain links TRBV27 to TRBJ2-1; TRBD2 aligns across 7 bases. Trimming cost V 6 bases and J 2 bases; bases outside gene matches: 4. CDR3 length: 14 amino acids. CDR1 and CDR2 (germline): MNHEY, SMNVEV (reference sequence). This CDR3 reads CASSLGGAYNEQFF. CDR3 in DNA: TGTGCCAGCAGCCTTGGGGGGGCCTACAATGAGCAGTTCTTC.

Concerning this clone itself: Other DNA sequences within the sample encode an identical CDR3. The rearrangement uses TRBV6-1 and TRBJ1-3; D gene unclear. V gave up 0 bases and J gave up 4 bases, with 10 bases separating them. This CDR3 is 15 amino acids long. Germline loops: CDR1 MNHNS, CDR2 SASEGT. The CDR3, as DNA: TGTGCCAGCAGTGAAGCCGCACTAGGAGGAAACACCATATATTTT. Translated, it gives CASSEAALGGNTIYF.

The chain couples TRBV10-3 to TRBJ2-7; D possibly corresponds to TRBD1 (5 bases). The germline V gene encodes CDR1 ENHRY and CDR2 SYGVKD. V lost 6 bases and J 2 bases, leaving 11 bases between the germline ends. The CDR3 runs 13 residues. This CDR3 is CAISPRDTYEQYF. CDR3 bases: TGTGCCATCAGCCCCAGGGATACCTACGAGCAGTACTTC.

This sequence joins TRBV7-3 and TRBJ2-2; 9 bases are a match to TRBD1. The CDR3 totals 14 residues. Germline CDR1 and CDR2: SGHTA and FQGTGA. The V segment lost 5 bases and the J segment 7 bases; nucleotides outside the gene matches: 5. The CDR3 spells CASSPGTGYGELFF. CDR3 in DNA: TGTGCCAGCAGCCCCGGGACAGGGTACGGGGAGCTGTTTTTT.

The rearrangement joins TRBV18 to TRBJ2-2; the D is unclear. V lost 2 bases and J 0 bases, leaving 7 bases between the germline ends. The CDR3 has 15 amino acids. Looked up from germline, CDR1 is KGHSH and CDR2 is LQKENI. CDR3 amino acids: CASSPLRTNTGELFF. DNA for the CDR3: TGTGCCAGCTCACCATTGCGGACGAACACCGGGGAGCTGTTTTTT.

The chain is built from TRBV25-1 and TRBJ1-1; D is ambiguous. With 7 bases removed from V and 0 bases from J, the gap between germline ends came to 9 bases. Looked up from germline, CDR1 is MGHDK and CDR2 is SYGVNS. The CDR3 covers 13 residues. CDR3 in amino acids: CASTSPLNTEAFF. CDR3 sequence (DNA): TGTGCCAGCACTAGCCCTTTGAACACTGAAGCTTTCTTT.

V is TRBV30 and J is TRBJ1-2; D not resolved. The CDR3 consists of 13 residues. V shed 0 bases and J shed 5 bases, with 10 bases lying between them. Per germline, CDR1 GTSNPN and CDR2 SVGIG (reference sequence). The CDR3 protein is CAWSVEAEYGYTF. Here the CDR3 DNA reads TGTGCCTGGAGTGTTGAGGCGGAGTATGGCTACACCTTC. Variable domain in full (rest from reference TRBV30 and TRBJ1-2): SQTIHQWPATLVQPVGSPLSLECTVEGTSNPNLYWYRQAAGRGLQLLFYSVGIGQISSEVPQNLSASRPQDRQFILSSKKLLLSDSGFYLCAWSVEAEYGYTFGSGTRLTVV.

The CDR3 loop is CASSLGSRETQYF. CDR3 sequence (DNA): TGTGCCAGCAGCTTAGGTAGTCGGGAGACCCAGTACTTC. The chain joins TRBV11-2 to TRBJ2-5; D is unclear. The CDR3 totals 13 residues. The ends were cut back, 1 base at V and 5 bases at J, with 8 bases in the middle. Germline lookup yields CDR1 SGHAT and CDR2 FQNNGV.

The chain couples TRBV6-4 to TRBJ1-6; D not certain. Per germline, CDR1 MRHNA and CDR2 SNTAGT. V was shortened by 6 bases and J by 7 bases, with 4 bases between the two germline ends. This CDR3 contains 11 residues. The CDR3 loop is CASRANSPLHF. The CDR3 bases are TGTGCCAGCAGAGCCAATTCACCCCTCCACTTT.

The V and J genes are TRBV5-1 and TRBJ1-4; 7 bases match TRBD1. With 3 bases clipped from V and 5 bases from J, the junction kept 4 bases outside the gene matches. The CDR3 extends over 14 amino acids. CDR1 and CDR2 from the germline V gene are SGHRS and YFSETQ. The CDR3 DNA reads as TGCGCCAGCAGCTGGGGGACAGAGAATGAAAAACTGTTTTTT. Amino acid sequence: CASSWGTENEKLFF.